This TCR beta chain was captured in a study of T cells expressing NK-cell markers. TCRdb reanalyzed the 5' RACE reads and collapses them to one entry per CDR3 protein, without DNA. The table for this sample gives 350,000 to 450,000 distinct CDR3 sequences. Germline-derived CDR1 and CDR2 are SGHRS and YFSETQ. The CDR3 spans 13 residues. The sequencing sample was made of blood T cells: a sorted CD56 or NKG2C T cell subset, CD4+ or CD8+ T cells, or bulk PBMC T cells (not recorded which). The TCR comes from a man aged 18 to 69 in good health. The genes are TRBV5-1 and TRBJ2-2; there is no DNA to check the TCRdb D call of TRBD1. CDR3 amino acids: CASGRTDTGELFF.